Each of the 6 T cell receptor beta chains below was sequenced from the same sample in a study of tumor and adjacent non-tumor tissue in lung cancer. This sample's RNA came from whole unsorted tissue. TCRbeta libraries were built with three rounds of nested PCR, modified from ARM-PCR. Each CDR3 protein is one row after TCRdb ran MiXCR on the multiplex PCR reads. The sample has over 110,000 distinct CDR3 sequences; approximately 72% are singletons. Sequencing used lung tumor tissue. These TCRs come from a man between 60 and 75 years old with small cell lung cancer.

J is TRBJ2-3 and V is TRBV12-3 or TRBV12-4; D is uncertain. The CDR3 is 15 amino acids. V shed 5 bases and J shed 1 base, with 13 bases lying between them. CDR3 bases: TGTGCCAGCAGTCGAAGGCGCCTAGGCACAGATACGCAGTATTTT. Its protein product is CASSRRRLGTDTQYF.

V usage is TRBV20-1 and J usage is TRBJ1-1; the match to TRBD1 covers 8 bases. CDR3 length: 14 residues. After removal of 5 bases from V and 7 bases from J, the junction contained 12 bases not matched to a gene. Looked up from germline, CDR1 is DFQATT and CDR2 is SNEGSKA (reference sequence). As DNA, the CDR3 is TGCAGTGCTTTACACTCAGGGGGCGCAGATGAAGCTTTCTTT. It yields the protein CSALHSGGADEAFF.

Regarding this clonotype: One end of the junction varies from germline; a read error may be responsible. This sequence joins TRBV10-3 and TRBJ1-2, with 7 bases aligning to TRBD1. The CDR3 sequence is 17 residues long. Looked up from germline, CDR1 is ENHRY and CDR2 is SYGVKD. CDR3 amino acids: CAISEPLGTAINYDYTF. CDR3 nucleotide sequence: TGTGCCATCAGTGAGCCTCTGGGGACAGCAATTAACTATGACTACACCTTC.

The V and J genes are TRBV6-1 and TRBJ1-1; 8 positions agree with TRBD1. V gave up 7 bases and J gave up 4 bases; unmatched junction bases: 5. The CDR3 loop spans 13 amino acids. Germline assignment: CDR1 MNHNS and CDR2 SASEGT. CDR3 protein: CASIYRGTTEAFF. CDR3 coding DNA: TGTGCCAGCATCTACAGGGGGACCACTGAAGCTTTCTTT.

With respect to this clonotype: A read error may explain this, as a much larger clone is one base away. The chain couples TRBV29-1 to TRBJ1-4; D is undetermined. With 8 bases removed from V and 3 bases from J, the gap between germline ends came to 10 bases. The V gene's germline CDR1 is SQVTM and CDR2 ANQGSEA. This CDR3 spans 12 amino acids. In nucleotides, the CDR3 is TGCAGCATTGGATATTCTAATGAAAAACTGTTTTTT. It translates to CSIGYSNEKLFF.

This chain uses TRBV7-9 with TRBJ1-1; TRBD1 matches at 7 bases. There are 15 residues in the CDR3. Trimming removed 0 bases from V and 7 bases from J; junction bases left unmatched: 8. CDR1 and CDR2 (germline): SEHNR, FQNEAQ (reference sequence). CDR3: CASSLARGTEHEAFF. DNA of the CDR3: TGTGCCAGCAGCTTAGCTAGGGGGACAGAGCATGAAGCTTTCTTT.